The clone carrying this TCR beta chain has a handful of counts. This specimen belongs to a study of OX40 agonist ivuxolimab in advanced cancers. Sequencing used immunoSEQ multiplex PCR; TCRdb keeps in-frame clones, though not all of them. This sample has 40,000 to 55,000 clones; more than 70% occur once, and the top ten carry roughly 13%. This CDR3 comprises 12 residues. CDR1 is LNHNV, CDR2 YYDKDF, per germline (reference sequence). V lost 5 bases and J lost 6, with 11 bases in between. The origin of this receptor is an adult with an advanced solid tumor such as melanoma, head and neck, liver or kidney cancer. V is TRBV15 and J is TRBJ2-7; D call uncertain. Sequenced here: CD4+ or CD8+ T cells sorted from blood, sampled in a trial of the OX40 agonist ivuxolimab. The CDR3 coding sequence is TGTGCCACCAGCCCCGTCAATGGCGAGCAGTACTTC. This sequence encodes CATSPVNGEQYF.